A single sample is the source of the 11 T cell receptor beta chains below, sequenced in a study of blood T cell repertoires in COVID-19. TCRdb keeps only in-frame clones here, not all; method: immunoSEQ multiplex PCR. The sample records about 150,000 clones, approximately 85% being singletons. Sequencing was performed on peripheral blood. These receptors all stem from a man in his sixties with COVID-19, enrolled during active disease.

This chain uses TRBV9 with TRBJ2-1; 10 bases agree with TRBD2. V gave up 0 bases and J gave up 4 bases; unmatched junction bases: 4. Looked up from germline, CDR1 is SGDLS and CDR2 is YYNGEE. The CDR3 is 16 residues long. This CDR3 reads CASSVAASGSYNEQFF. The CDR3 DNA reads TGTGCCAGCAGCGTAGCGGCTAGCGGGAGTTACAATGAGCAGTTCTTC. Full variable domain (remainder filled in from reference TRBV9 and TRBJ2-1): DSGVTQTPKHLITATGQRVTLRCSPRSGDLSVYWYQQSLDQGLQFLIQYYNGEERAKGNILERFSAQQFPDLHSELNLSSLELGDSALYFCASSVAASGSYNEQFFGPGTRLTVL.

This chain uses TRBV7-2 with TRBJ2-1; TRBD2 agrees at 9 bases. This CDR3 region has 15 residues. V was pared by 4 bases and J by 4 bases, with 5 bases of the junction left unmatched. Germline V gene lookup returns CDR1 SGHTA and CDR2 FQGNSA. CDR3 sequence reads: CASSSSGGPYNEQFF. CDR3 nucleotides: TGTGCCAGCAGCTCCAGCGGGGGGCCATACAATGAGCAGTTCTTC.

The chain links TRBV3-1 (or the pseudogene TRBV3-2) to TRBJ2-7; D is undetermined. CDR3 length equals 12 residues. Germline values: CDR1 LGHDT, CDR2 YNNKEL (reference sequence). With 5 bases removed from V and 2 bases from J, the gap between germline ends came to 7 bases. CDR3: CASSVSAYEQYF. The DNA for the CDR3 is TGTGCCAGCAGCGTCTCAGCCTACGAGCAGTACTTC.

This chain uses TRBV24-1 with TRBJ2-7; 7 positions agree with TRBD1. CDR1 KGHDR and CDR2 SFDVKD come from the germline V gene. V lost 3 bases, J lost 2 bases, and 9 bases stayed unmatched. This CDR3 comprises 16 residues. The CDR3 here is CATSDPRGDSPYEQYF. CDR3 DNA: TGTGCCACCAGTGATCCCCGAGGGGACAGTCCCTACGAGCAGTACTTC.

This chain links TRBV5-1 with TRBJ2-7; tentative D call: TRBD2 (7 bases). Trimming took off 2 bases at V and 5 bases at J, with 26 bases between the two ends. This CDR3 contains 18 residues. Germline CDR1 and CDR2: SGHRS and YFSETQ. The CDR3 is CASSFTGGAGDPPHEQYF. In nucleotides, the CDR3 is TGCGCCAGCAGCTTCACGGGGGGCGCAGGGGATCCCCCCCACGAGCAGTACTTC.

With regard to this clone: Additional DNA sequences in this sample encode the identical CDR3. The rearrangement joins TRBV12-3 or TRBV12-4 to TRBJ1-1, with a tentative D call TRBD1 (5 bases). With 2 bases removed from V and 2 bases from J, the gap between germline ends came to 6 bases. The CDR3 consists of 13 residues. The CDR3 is CASSLRGNTEAFF. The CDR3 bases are TGTGCCAGCAGTTTAAGGGGAAACACTGAAGCTTTCTTT.

CDR3 residues: CASRTYLTGEAEAFF. In nucleotides, the CDR3 is TGCGCCAGCAGAACATATTTGACAGGAGAAGCCGAAGCTTTCTTT. V is TRBV10-2 and J is TRBJ1-1, with D perhaps TRBD1 (6 bases). Germline-derived CDR1 and CDR2 are WSHSY and SAAADI. The CDR3 totals 15 residues. V gave up 6 bases and J gave up 8 bases, with 22 bases separating them.

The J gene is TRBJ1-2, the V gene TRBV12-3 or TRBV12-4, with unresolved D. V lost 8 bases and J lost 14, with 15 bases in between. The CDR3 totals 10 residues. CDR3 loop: CASDPRTSTF. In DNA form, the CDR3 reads TGTGCCAGCGATCCCCGCACGAGTACCTTC.

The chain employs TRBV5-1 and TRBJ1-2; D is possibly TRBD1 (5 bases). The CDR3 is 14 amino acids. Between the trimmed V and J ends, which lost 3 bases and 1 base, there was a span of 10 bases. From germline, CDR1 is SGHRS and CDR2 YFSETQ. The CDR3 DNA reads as TGCGCCAGCAGCTGGGACTTCAGTAACTATGGCTACACCTTC. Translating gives CASSWDFSNYGYTF.

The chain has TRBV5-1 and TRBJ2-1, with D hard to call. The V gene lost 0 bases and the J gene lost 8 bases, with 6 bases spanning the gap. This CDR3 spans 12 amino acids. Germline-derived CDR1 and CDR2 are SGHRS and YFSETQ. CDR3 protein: CASSLDEDEQFF. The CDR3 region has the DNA TGCGCCAGCAGCTTGGATGAGGATGAGCAGTTCTTC.

The CDR3 DNA reads as TGTGCCAGCAGCTTGAAGAGTAAAACTAGCACAGATACGCAGTATTTT. This codes for CASSLKSKTSTDTQYF. The genes are TRBV5-4 and TRBJ2-3; D is uncertain. There are 16 residues in the CDR3. Looked up from germline, CDR1 is SGHNT and CDR2 is YYREEE (reference sequence). V was pared by 1 base and J by 0 bases, with 12 bases between.